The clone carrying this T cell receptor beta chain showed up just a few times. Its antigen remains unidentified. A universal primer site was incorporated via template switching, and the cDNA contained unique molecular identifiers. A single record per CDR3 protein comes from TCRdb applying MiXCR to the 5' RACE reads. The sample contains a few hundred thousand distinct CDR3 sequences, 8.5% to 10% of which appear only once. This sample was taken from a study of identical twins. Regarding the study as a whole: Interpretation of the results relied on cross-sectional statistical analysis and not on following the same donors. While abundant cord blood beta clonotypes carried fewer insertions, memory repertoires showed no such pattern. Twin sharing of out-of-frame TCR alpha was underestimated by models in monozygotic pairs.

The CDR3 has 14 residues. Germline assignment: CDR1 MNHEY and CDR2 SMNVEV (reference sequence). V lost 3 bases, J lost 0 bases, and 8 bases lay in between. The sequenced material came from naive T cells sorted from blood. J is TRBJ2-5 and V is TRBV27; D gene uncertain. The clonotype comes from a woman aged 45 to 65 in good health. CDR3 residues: CASSFLQDQETQYF. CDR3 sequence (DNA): TGTGCCAGCAGTTTTCTCCAGGACCAAGAGACCCAGTACTTC.